The text below deals with one TCR beta chain. This CDR3 contains 15 residues. Per germline, CDR1 SGDLS and CDR2 YYNGEE. V was pared by 4 bases and J by 1 base, with 6 bases of the junction left unmatched. 13 Jbeta primers and 60 Vbeta primers were used for the PCR. Only in-frame clones appear in the TCRdb table, and some are missing; sequencing was by immunoSEQ multiplex PCR. This table has about 120,000 clones, under 90% appearing once. The data are from a study of cytomegalovirus exposure and HLA in healthy donors. This clonotype originated in a woman aged 35 to 49 in good health and CMV-seronegative. Material for sequencing was PBMCs. V usage is TRBV9 and J usage is TRBJ2-3, with 7 bases fitting TRBD1. The CDR3 DNA follows: TGTGCCAGCAGCTTAACAGGGGACGGCACAGATACGCAGTATTTT. Translated: CASSLTGDGTDTQYF.